These T cell receptor beta chains were read from a single sample in a study of somatic mutations in cytotoxic T cells in rheumatoid arthritis. Libraries were prepared by immunoSEQ multiplex PCR; TCRdb keeps only in-frame clonotypes and omits some of them. This sample carries some 30,000 clones, around 90% of them seen once, and the ten largest clones take about a tenth. Material: CD8+ T cells sorted from blood. All receptors derive from an adult with rheumatoid arthritis. The CDR3 runs from the conserved cysteine through the conserved F or W. A D gene is named only where the DNA matches it firmly. Not every row has a clone size; where given, it reads once, few, many or a size class.

TRBV7-9	TRBJ2-7	few	.	TGTGCCAGCAGCTCTGGGCTTGGAAGCTCCTACGAGCAGTACTTC	CASSSGLGSSYEQYF
TRBV6-5	TRBJ2-1	.	.	TGTGCCAGCAGAGTTAATGTCGGGCGGGAGCAGTTCTTC	CASRVNVGREQFF
TRBV4-1	TRBJ2-1	.	TRBD2	TGCGCCAGCAGCCAAGATTTTCTAGCGGTAAATGAGCAGTTCTTC	CASSQDFLAVNEQFF
TRBV5-1	TRBJ2-1	.	.	TGCGCCAGCAGCTCTGACAGTCCCTTATGGAATGAGCAGTTCTTC	CASSSDSPLWNEQFF
TRBV27	TRBJ1-2	.	.	TGTGCCAGCAGTCCTACCGGCCCGACCACCCGAAGGGGCTACACCTTC	CASSPTGPTTRRGYTF
TRBV7-9	TRBJ1-2	.	.	TGTGCCAGCAGGAATACTGGGGGTTGGAAGGATGGCTACACCTTC	CASRNTGGWKDGYTF
TRBV19	TRBJ1-1	.	.	TGTGCCAGTAGCCAAGGAAACACTGAAGCTTTCTTT	CASSQGNTEAFF
TRBV29-1	TRBJ2-2	.	TRBD2	TGCAGCGTGGTTCCCTGGGCGGGAGAGGGTGCCGGGGAGCTGTTTTTT	CSVVPWAGEGAGELFF
TRBV6-5	TRBJ1-4	.	.	TGTGCCAGCAGTTACGGGATAGCAACTAATGAAAAACTGTTTTTT	CASSYGIATNEKLFF
TRBV2	TRBJ2-1	once	.	TGTGCCAGCAGTGATCCCACGGGACTCCCCTACAATGAGCAGTTCTTC	CASSDPTGLPYNEQFF
TRBV14	TRBJ1-4	few	.	TGTGCCAGCAGCCAAGAAGTACAGGGTAGGGGTAATGAAAAACTGTTTTTT	CASSQEVQGRGNEKLFF
TRBV6-1	TRBJ2-6	.	.	TGTGCCAGCACCGGGGGTTCGTCCGGGGCCAACGTCCTGACTTTC	CASTGGSSGANVLTF
TRBV5-6	TRBJ1-2	once	.	TGTGCCAGCAGCTTGGACCCGGACTCTTACAGGGATGACTATGGCTACACCTTC	CASSLDPDSYRDDYGYTF
TRBV7-3	TRBJ2-2	.	TRBD2	TGTGCCAGCAGCTCCTCCGGGACTACGAACACCGGGGAGCTGTTTTTT	CASSSSGTTNTGELFF
TRBV10-1	TRBJ2-1	.	TRBD2	TGCGCCAGCAGTCCCAGAGGCGGACTAGCGGGAGCGGCTGAGCAGTTCTTC	CASSPRGGLAGAAEQFF
TRBV5-1	TRBJ2-3	once	TRBD2	TGCGCCAGCAGCACGGGACTAGCGGGACCGCTGAGCACAGATACGCAGTATTTT	CASSTGLAGPLSTDTQYF
TRBV4-1	TRBJ2-3	.	.	TGCGCCAGCAGCGCAGCCCCAGGGGGCACAGATACGCAGTATTTT	CASSAAPGGTDTQYF
TRBV9	TRBJ2-7	.	.	TGTGCCAGCAGCGTAGGCGGTCTAGGGTACGAGCAGTACTTC	CASSVGGLGYEQYF
TRBV5-4	TRBJ1-3	.	.	TGTGCCAGCAGTCCTGACAGCTCTGGAAACACCATATATTTT	CASSPDSSGNTIYF
TRBV25-1	TRBJ1-2	.	.	TGTGCCAGCAATTCAGGACCACTCTCTGGCTACACCTTC	CASNSGPLSGYTF
TRBV30	TRBJ2-7	.	.	TGTGCCTGGAATCAGGGCGCAGAGCAGTACTTC	CAWNQGAEQYF
TRBV6-1	TRBJ2-7	.	TRBD1	TGTGCCAGCAGTGATGCGCTCGAGGGGGCGAACGAGCAGTACTTC	CASSDALEGANEQYF
TRBV9	TRBJ2-4	.	.	TGTGCCAGCAGCGTAGGGACAGACAATGCCAAAAACATTCAGTACTTC	CASSVGTDNAKNIQYF
TRBV27	TRBJ2-2	few	.	TGTGCCAGCAGTCCGATGACGAACACCGGGGAGCTGTTTTTT	CASSPMTNTGELFF
TRBV27	TRBJ1-1	.	.	TGTGCCAGCAGTGCCCCGGGGACAAACACTGAAGCTTTCTTT	CASSAPGTNTEAFF
TRBV11-1	TRBJ2-2	.	.	TGTGCCAGCAGAGGGAGACCGCGCGGGGAGCTGTTTTTT	CASRGRPRGELFF
TRBV5-6	TRBJ2-7	.	.	TGTGCCAGCAGCTTGGCGGGGCCGACCGAGCAGTACTTC	CASSLAGPTEQYF
TRBV6-1	TRBJ1-1	.	.	TGTGCCAGCAGTGACTGGGGGAACACTGAAGCTTTCTTT	CASSDWGNTEAFF
TRBV2	TRBJ1-4	.	.	TGTGCCAGCAGTGTCCCGGCACACGGGGGTAAAGAAAAACTGTTTTTT	CASSVPAHGGKEKLFF
TRBV7-2	TRBJ2-1	.	TRBD2	TGTGCCAGCAGCCAGACTAGCATCCATGAGCAGTTCTTC	CASSQTSIHEQFF
TRBV4-1	TRBJ1-5	.	TRBD1	TGCGCCAGCAGCTCCACCGGGACAGGCGACAATCAGCCCCAGCATTTT	CASSSTGTGDNQPQHF
TRBV7-9	TRBJ2-3	.	.	TGTGCCAGCAGTACCGACAGCTCTAGCACAGATACGCAGTATTTT	CASSTDSSSTDTQYF
TRBV28	TRBJ2-1	.	.	TGTGCCAGCAGTTTAACGGGAGTATCGAATCGGGAGCAGTTCTTC	CASSLTGVSNREQFF
TRBV11-2	TRBJ2-2	.	.	TGTGCCAGCAGCTTAGTTTCCACTAGGTTCACGACCGGGGAGCTGTTTTTT	CASSLVSTRFTTGELFF
TRBV23-1	TRBJ2-1	.	TRBD2	TGCGCCAGCAGTAAGCTAGCGGACAATGAGCAGTTCTTC	CASSKLADNEQFF
TRBV28	TRBJ1-2	.	TRBD1	TGTGCCGGCCGGGGGACAGTTAACTATGGCTACACCTTC	CAGRGTVNYGYTF
TRBV5-1	TRBJ1-2	.	.	TGCGCCAGCAGCGCGGCAGGGGTGCAGGGCTACACCTTC	CASSAAGVQGYTF
TRBV5-8	TRBJ1-1	.	.	TGTGCCTCACTTCACAGCTTAATGAACACTGAAGCTTTCTTT	CASLHSLMNTEAFF
TRBV19	TRBJ2-7	.	.	TGTGCCAGTAGTTCCCTTTTAACGCTGATTCCCTACGAGCAGTACTTC	CASSSLLTLIPYEQYF
TRBV6-5	TRBJ1-1	.	TRBD1	TGTGCCAGCAGTAGCGGGACAGGGCTGAACACTGAAGCTTTCTTT	CASSSGTGLNTEAFF
TRBV7-3	TRBJ1-3	.	.	TGTGCCAGCAACAAAATGGGCAGGGTTAATTCGGGAGCTGGAAACACCATATATTTT	CASNKMGRVNSGAGNTIYF
TRBV5-4	TRBJ2-5	.	.	TGTGCCAGCAGCTTCTTCGGAGGGTCACAAGAGACCCAGTACTTC	CASSFFGGSQETQYF
TRBV10-3	TRBJ2-3	.	TRBD2	TGTGCCATCAGTGGGCCGCGGACTAGCGGGAGATCAGATACGCAGTATTTT	CAISGPRTSGRSDTQYF
TRBV11-2	TRBJ1-2	.	.	TGTGCCAGCAGCTTAGGGAGGTATAACGGCTACACCTTC	CASSLGRYNGYTF
TRBV29-1	TRBJ2-1	.	TRBD2	TGCAGCGTTGAGCTAGCGGGGAGCTCCTACAATGAGCAGTTCTTC	CSVELAGSSYNEQFF
TRBV4-3	TRBJ2-1	.	TRBD2	TGCGCCAGCAGCCAAGGTAGCGGGGGGGCCGATGAGCAGTTCTTC	CASSQGSGGADEQFF
TRBV2	TRBJ1-2	.	.	TGTGCCAGCAGTGATGGGAAACTACCATCGGGAGGCTACACCTTC	CASSDGKLPSGGYTF
TRBV27	TRBJ2-3	.	.	TGTGCCAGCGGCCCTCTTACTAGCACAGATACGCAGTATTTT	CASGPLTSTDTQYF
TRBV5-4	TRBJ1-2	.	.	TGTGCCAGCAGCCCCACAGGGACTCTAAATGGCTACACCTTC	CASSPTGTLNGYTF
TRBV4-1	TRBJ1-5	.	TRBD1	TGCGCCAGCAGCCAGACAGGACAGGAAAGCAATCAGCCCCAGCATTTT	CASSQTGQESNQPQHF
TRBV21-1	TRBJ2-3	.	.	TGTGCCAGCAGGGTCAGGACTAGCGGGGGTCCAACAGATACGCAGTATTTT	CASRVRTSGGPTDTQYF
TRBV30	TRBJ1-1	.	.	TGTGCCTGGAGTGTAATGGGGGCAACAGAAGCTTTCTTT	CAWSVMGATEAFF
TRBV4-1	TRBJ2-7	.	.	TGCGCCAGCAGCCAAGGGGGTTTGGACGTCAACGAGCAGTACTTC	CASSQGGLDVNEQYF